This section outlines one T cell receptor beta chain sequence together with its context. Lactation, pregnancy, other autoimmune disease or uncontrolled infection led to exclusion of patients. Fresh peripheral blood, about 9.3 ml, yielded the PBMCs. The investigators amplified TCR beta CDR3 regions from RNA transcripts. Researchers ran a first-round RT-PCR on the TCR CDR3 using the HTBI primer set. MiXCR was run by TCRdb on the multiplex PCR reads, yielding one entry per CDR3 protein. Here the sample spans 500,000 to 750,000 distinct CDR3 sequences, 13% to 15% being singletons. The data are from a study of T cells in Graves' hyperthyroidism and ophthalmopathy. Looked up from germline, CDR1 is KGHDR and CDR2 is SFDVKD. The V end was cut by 7 bases, the J end by 0 bases, with 15 bases between. The CDR3 is 16 residues long.

Input material: blood. J is TRBJ2-1 and V is TRBV24-1; no clear D gene. This receptor was identified in a woman aged 18-35 years with Graves' ophthalmopathy. The CDR3 DNA is TGTGCCACCAGCCACCCGCAGAGGAGCTCCTACAATGAGCAGTTCTTC. Residues: CATSHPQRSSYNEQFF.